One and the same sample provided the 13 T cell receptor beta chains below, sequenced in a study of beta chain features in type 1 diabetes. Reverse transcription of all isolated RNA meant that expressed TCRB transcripts were sequenced. Assay: immunoSEQ multiplex PCR; the TCRdb copy retains only in-frame clones and omits some. The table lists some 280,000 clones, more than 13% of them singletons, with under 0.02% in the top ten. Antigens for these TCRs are unknown. Study-wide results and limits: Shortening of TCRB CDR3s, moderate but significant, appeared in all four CD4+ subsets of Type 1 diabetes patients.

The sample taken for sequencing was naive CD4+ T cells from blood. The receptors come from a young man with type 1 diabetes.

The chain employs TRBV5-4 and TRBJ2-3; D is uncertain. CDR1 is SGHNT, CDR2 YYREEE, per germline (reference sequence). V was shortened by 1 base and J by 6 bases, with 3 bases between the two germline ends. The CDR3 totals 11 residues. CDR3: CASSLSDTQYF. In DNA form, the CDR3 reads TGTGCCAGCAGCTTGAGCGATACGCAGTATTTT.

This clone was counted a few times. Other nucleotide sequences in the sample specify the same CDR3. The V and J genes are TRBV6-5 and TRBJ1-2; 9 nucleotides match TRBD1. J gave up 4 bases and V 0 bases, and 0 bases lay outside the gene matches. Germline-derived CDR1 and CDR2 are MNHEY and SVGAGI. The CDR3 loop spans 14 amino acids. CDR3 DNA: TGTGCCAGCAGTTACTCGACAGGGGGCTATGGCTACACCTTC. The encoded protein is CASSYSTGGYGYTF.

This chain joins TRBV9 and TRBJ1-1, with D perhaps TRBD1 (6 bases). This CDR3 has 16 residues. Between the trimmed V and J ends, which lost 6 bases and 1 base, there was a span of 19 bases. Germline V CDR1 and CDR2: SGDLS, YYNGEE. The CDR3 sequence: CASTLLQTGRNTEAFF. As DNA, the CDR3 is TGTGCCAGCACCCTTTTACAGACAGGCCGGAACACTGAAGCTTTCTTT.

This clone was observed a few times. The chain carries TRBV5-1 and TRBJ2-1, with a possible D match to TRBD2 (5 bases). Trimming removed 0 bases from V and 10 bases from J, with 8 bases in between. This CDR3 contains 12 residues. The germline V gene encodes CDR1 SGHRS and CDR2 YFSETQ. The CDR3 coding sequence is TGCGCCAGCAGCTTGGGTAGCGCCGAGCAGTTCTTC. Translated, it gives CASSLGSAEQFF.

This chain joins TRBV15 and TRBJ1-1, with D possibly TRBD1 on 6 matching bases. The ends were cut back, 1 base at V and 6 bases at J, with 9 bases in the middle. CDR1 is LNHNV and CDR2 is YYDKDF in the germline V gene (reference sequence). The CDR3 sequence is 13 residues long. The CDR3 spells CATSRAQGSEAFF. In nucleotides, the CDR3 is TGTGCCACCAGCAGAGCTCAGGGGTCTGAAGCTTTCTTT.

The rearrangement uses TRBV29-1 and TRBJ2-3; TRBD2 is a possible D gene (5 bases). Germline V gives CDR1 SQVTM, CDR2 ANQGSEA. V was cut by 7 bases and J by 0 bases, with 11 bases left in between. The CDR3 contains 13 residues. CDR3 nucleotides: TGCAGCGAGCGAAGCGGTAGCACAGATACGCAGTATTTT. It translates to CSERSGSTDTQYF.

The chain has TRBV29-1 and TRBJ1-4; 7 nucleotides line up with TRBD1. The trim removed 7 bases at V and 4 bases at J, leaving 6 bases unmatched. The CDR3 extends over 13 amino acids. Germline CDR1 is SQVTM and CDR2 is ANQGSEA. The CDR3 sequence is CSAKGQINEKLFF. The CDR3 bases are TGCAGCGCGAAGGGACAGATTAATGAAAAACTGTTTTTT.

This rearrangement joins TRBV28 to TRBJ1-1; 7 positions match TRBD1. CDR1 is MDHEN and CDR2 is SYDVKM in the germline V gene. The V segment lost 6 bases and the J segment 3 bases; nucleotides outside the gene matches: 4. The CDR3 is 13 residues long. The CDR3 DNA follows: TGTGCCAGCAGCCTTGACAGGGACACTGAAGCTTTCTTT. It specifies CASSLDRDTEAFF.

The J gene is TRBJ2-1, the V gene TRBV21-1; TRBD2, as called in the table, went unchecked against the DNA. TRBV21-1 is described as a pseudogene. The CDR3 runs 18 residues. The DNA of the CDR3 is TGTGCCAGCAGCAAAGAAGGCGGGGCGGGAGGTTCCTACAATGAGCAGTTCTTC. Amino acid sequence: CASSKEGGAGGSYNEQFF.

CDR3 nucleotides: TGTGCCAGCAGCCCAGCGGTCTACAATGAGCAGTTCTTC. Translation: CASSPAVYNEQFF. V usage is TRBV25-1 and J usage is TRBJ2-1; tentatively, D is TRBD2 (5 bases). The V end was cut by 6 bases, the J end by 3 bases, with 9 bases between. Germline-derived CDR1 and CDR2 are MGHDK and SYGVNS. The CDR3 covers 13 residues.

The sample holds a few counts of this clone. This chain links TRBV30 with TRBJ1-1, with D possibly matching TRBD1 (6 bases). Germline V gives CDR1 GTSNPN, CDR2 SVGIG (reference sequence). V lost 4 bases, J lost 2 bases, and 14 bases lay in between. The CDR3 is 14 residues long. The CDR3 nucleotides read TGTGCCTGGAACCCCGCGGACAGAAACACTGAAGCTTTCTTT. It encodes CAWNPADRNTEAFF.

In this sample, this clone turned up a few times. The gene calls are TRBV19 and TRBJ2-1; TRBD2 is a possible D gene (6 bases). Deletions cut 3 bases from V and 5 bases from J, with 8 bases between. The CDR3 is 13 amino acids. CDR1 is LNHDA, CDR2 SQIVND, per germline (reference sequence). The CDR3: CASSILANNEQFF. Written as DNA, the CDR3 is TGTGCCAGTAGTATCCTAGCGAACAATGAGCAGTTCTTC.

This clone was detected only a few times. The genes are TRBV4-2 and TRBJ2-7; weak D call: TRBD2 (6 bases). The CDR3 sequence is 16 residues long. Trimming removed 0 bases from V and 0 bases from J, with 12 bases in between. Germline values: CDR1 LGHNA, CDR2 YNFKEQ. CDR3 sequence (DNA): TGTGCCAGCAGCCAAGATCTAGCGAGTAGCTCCTACGAGCAGTACTTC. It is translated as CASSQDLASSSYEQYF.